A selection of T cell receptor beta chains follows, all from one sample in a study of regulatory T cells in long-lasting Graves disease. TCRdb called the multiplex PCR reads again in MiXCR, with one record for every CDR3 protein. The sample shows roughly 400,000 distinct CDR3 sequences, roughly 23% of them seen only once. Material: peripheral blood mononuclear cells (PBMCs), obtained when the disease was refractory, from a patient treated with antithyroid drugs. The receptors originated from a female donor with Graves disease. The CDR3 runs from the conserved cysteine through the conserved F or W. A D gene is named only where the DNA matches it firmly. Rows may omit the clone size; those that give it use once, few, many or a size class.

V	size	D	J	DNA	CDR3
TRBV20-1	.	TRBD2	TRBJ2-7	TGCAGTGCTAGAGATGTGGGGGAGGGCCATTCCTACGAGCAGTACTTC	CSARDVGEGHSYEQYF
TRBV2	many	.	TRBJ2-5	TGTGCCAGCAGCACCGAAGGGGGGGGGGGAGAGACCCAGTACTTC	CASSTEGGGGETQYF
TRBV28	many	TRBD2	TRBJ2-7	TGTGCCAGCACCGTGGCCTTAGCGGGAGGGCTCGAGCAGTACTTC	CASTVALAGGLEQYF
TRBV4-1	.	.	TRBJ1-2	TGCGCCAGCAGCGCCACAAATGGCCTCTGGGATGGCTACACCTTC	CASSATNGLWDGYTF
TRBV30	.	.	TRBJ2-7	TGTGCCTGGAGTGTAGTTGGCAGTCACGAGCAGTACTTC	CAWSVVGSHEQYF
TRBV2	many	.	TRBJ2-7	TGTGCCAGCAGAGACCGGGCCCCGGGTGAGCAGTACTTC	CASRDRAPGEQYF
TRBV5-5	many	.	TRBJ2-2	TGTGCCAGCAGCTTGGGTTGGCTACCGAACACCGGGGAGCTGTTTTTT	CASSLGWLPNTGELFF
TRBV6-5	many	.	TRBJ1-6	TGTGCCAGCAGTTACTCGGGACACATTACCAATTCACCCCTCCACTTT	CASSYSGHITNSPLHF
TRBV20-1	.	.	TRBJ1-5	TGCAGTGCTAGAGCAGGGTCCAGCAATCAGCCCCAGCATTTT	CSARAGSSNQPQHF
TRBV5-1	few	.	TRBJ2-5	TGCGCCAGCAGCTTGTCGGGAGTGCAAGAGACCCAGTACTTC	CASSLSGVQETQYF
TRBV28	many	.	TRBJ1-4	TGTGCCAGCAGTGCCCGGACCGGCAATGAAAAACTGTTTTTT	CASSARTGNEKLFF
TRBV11-2	.	TRBD2	TRBJ2-3	TGTGCCAGCAGCTTATCGAGCGGGATTGATACGCAGTATTTT	CASSLSSGIDTQYF
TRBV19	.	TRBD1	TRBJ2-2	TGTGCCAGTATCAAAGATGGGACAGTGCCGGGGGAGCTGTTTTTT	CASIKDGTVPGELFF
TRBV28	many	.	TRBJ1-4	TGTGCCTCGAGGAAGGATGAAAAACTGTTTTTT	CASRKDEKLFF
TRBV28	many	.	TRBJ2-7	TGTGCCAGCAGTTTATTGGGTGGGACCTACGAGCAGTACTTC	CASSLLGGTYEQYF
TRBV6-1	.	TRBD2	TRBJ2-3	TGTGCCAGCAGTGGAAACATTATAGCGGGAGCAAAAGATACGCAGTATTTT	CASSGNIIAGAKDTQYF
TRBV27	.	.	TRBJ2-2	TGTGCCAGCAGTTTTAAAATGAGTCCCGGGGAGCTGTTTTTT	CASSFKMSPGELFF
TRBV19	.	.	TRBJ1-1	TGTGCCAGTAGGATTACAGGGTCTATCACTGAAGCTTTCTTT	CASRITGSITEAFF
TRBV28	many	.	TRBJ1-6	TGTGCCAGCAGTTCGCTGGGGGCCGGCTCCTATAATTCACCCCTCCACTTT	CASSSLGAGSYNSPLHF
TRBV20-1	many	.	TRBJ2-5	TGCAGTGCTAGAGATACACTGCAAGAGACCCAGTACTTC	CSARDTLQETQYF
TRBV3-1	.	TRBD1	TRBJ1-1	TGTGCCAGCAGCCAAGTGGCGGGACAGAGAACCCTGAACACTGAAGCTTTCTTT	CASSQVAGQRTLNTEAFF
TRBV2	many	TRBD1	TRBJ2-5	TGTGCCAGCAGTGATAGCGACAGGGAGGAGACCCAGTACTTC	CASSDSDREETQYF
TRBV5-6	.	.	TRBJ1-2	TGTGCCAGCAGCTTGGGTCCCGCGGGCTACACCTTC	CASSLGPAGYTF
TRBV20-1	many	.	TRBJ1-4	TGCAGTGCTAGAGGTGTCGGGGCGTACGTGAATGAAAAACTGTTTTTT	CSARGVGAYVNEKLFF
TRBV4-1	.	.	TRBJ2-7	TGCGCCAGCAGCCAAGATCCCCTAGGTGACTACGAGCAGTACTTC	CASSQDPLGDYEQYF
TRBV30	.	.	TRBJ2-4	TGTGCCTGGGACAGATACGGGAACATTCAGTACTTC	CAWDRYGNIQYF
TRBV28	.	.	TRBJ2-1	TGTGCCGTTAGCTCCAATGAGCAGTTCTTC	CAVSSNEQFF
TRBV3-1	few	.	TRBJ1-6	TGTGCCAGCAGCCAAGTGGACAGTCTCCCACCCCTCCACTTT	CASSQVDSLPPLHF
TRBV11-2	.	.	TRBJ1-3	TGTGCCAGCAGCTTACAGGCCTTCTCTGGAAACACCATATATTTT	CASSLQAFSGNTIYF
TRBV28	many	TRBD1	TRBJ1-4	TGTGCCAGCAGTACCGCCGGGACAGGGAATGAAAAACTGTTTTTT	CASSTAGTGNEKLFF
TRBV11-1	.	TRBD1	TRBJ2-3	TGTGCCAGCAGCCCGGACAGGGGAGATACGCAGTATTTT	CASSPDRGDTQYF
TRBV19	.	TRBD2	TRBJ2-7	TGTGCCAGTAGTATTGGTGGACTAGCGGGAGTCGAGCAGTACTTC	CASSIGGLAGVEQYF
TRBV4-2	few	TRBD2	TRBJ2-5	TGTGCCAGCAGCCAAGTTAGAGCGGGACAAGAGACCCAGTACTTC	CASSQVRAGQETQYF